Sequencing of this TCR beta chain was carried out in a study of molecular identifiers for immune sequencing clone quantification. Study-level results: In cases of identical TCR molecules sharing a barcode, highly expanded clone sizes could be underestimated.

CD8+CD4-CCR7+CD45RA+ sorting gave the naive CD8 T cells. TCRdb independently ran MiXCR on the PCR reads; one entry per CDR3 protein. Among about 630,000 distinct CDR3 sequences listed, over 25% were seen once. This CDR3 comprises 18 residues. The V and J ends lost 0 bases and 3 bases respectively, with 21 bases between them. In germline, CDR1 is SGHNT, CDR2 YYREEE (reference sequence). The sample holds a few counts of this clonotype. The antigen is not known. This sequence originates from a human donor in good health. Some libraries in this study had Jurkat cell RNA spiked in. Sequencing was done on a sample of naive CD8+ T cells from blood, with Jurkat cell RNA spiked in. The sample's subset: FACS-sorted CD8+CD4-CCR7+CD45RA+ naive T cells. The chain carries TRBV5-4 and TRBJ1-1; D is unresolved. The DNA for the CDR3 is TGTGCCAGCAGCTTGGGAGAGGCGGAACCGAATTGGGACACTGAAGCTTTCTTT. Its protein product is CASSLGEAEPNWDTEAFF.